Listed below are T cell receptor beta chains from one sample, sequenced in a study of graft-versus-host responses after intestinal transplantation. Repertoires were generated with immunoSEQ multiplex PCR, while TCRdb's copy carries only in-frame clones and drops some. The repertoire holds tens of thousands of clones, with roughly four fifths as singletons. Specimen: PBMCs, collected about 160 weeks after transplant. The receptors were gathered from a human patient who received an intestinal transplant, so some T cells may come from the graft donor. The CDR3 runs from the conserved cysteine through the conserved F or W. The order of the fields is CDR3 DNA, CDR3 protein, clone size, D gene, J gene, V gene. D genes are given only for firm matches. Some rows have no size entry. The others give once, few or many, or a class for an expanded clone.

TGTGCCAGCAGTTACGGGACAGGGGGCACTGAAGCTTTCTTT	CASSYGTGGTEAFF	-	TRBD1	TRBJ1-1	TRBV6-6
TGTGCCACCAGCAGAAACCAGGCTCTATTAGAAAAACTGTTTTTT	CATSRNQALLEKLFF	-	-	TRBJ1-4	TRBV15
TGTGCCACCAGCAGAGGAGGGGACAGGGCCACCGGGGAGCTGTTTTTT	CATSRGGDRATGELFF	-	TRBD1	TRBJ2-2	TRBV15
TGCGCCAGCAGCGTATCAGGACAGGGGGCGCAAGAGACCCAGTACTTC	CASSVSGQGAQETQYF	once	TRBD1	TRBJ2-5	TRBV5-1
TGCGCCAGCAGCTTGGCTCTAGGTGGGAATGAGCAGTTCTTC	CASSLALGGNEQFF	-	-	TRBJ2-1	TRBV5-1
TGTGCCAGCAGCTCCGGTCGCCGGGGGACGGGTTCACCCCTCCACTTT	CASSSGRRGTGSPLHF	-	-	TRBJ1-6	TRBV13
TGTGCCAGCAGTTCCTCCGGGACAGGGAGGGAGGCCCAGTACTTC	CASSSSGTGREAQYF	-	TRBD1	TRBJ2-5	TRBV28
TGTGCCAGCAGCCAGGACAGGGACTCCACAGATACGCAGTATTTT	CASSQDRDSTDTQYF	-	TRBD1	TRBJ2-3	TRBV2
TGCGCCAGCAGCTTCGAGGGGAGGGGCTACGAGCAGTACTTC	CASSFEGRGYEQYF	-	TRBD2	TRBJ2-7	TRBV5-1
TGTGCCAGCAGTGAAGGACAGGGAGAAGTCGAGACCCAGTACTTC	CASSEGQGEVETQYF	-	TRBD1	TRBJ2-5	TRBV25-1
TGTGCCAGTCAAAGGGGGGGCACAGATACGCAGTATTTT	CASQRGGTDTQYF	-	-	TRBJ2-3	TRBV28
TGTGCCAGCAGCTCATTTGGGGCCAACGTCCTGACTTTC	CASSSFGANVLTF	-	-	TRBJ2-6	TRBV7-9
TGTGCCTGGAGTTACGGCTACGAGCAGTACTTC	CAWSYGYEQYF	once	-	TRBJ2-7	TRBV30
TGTGCCAGCAGCTCCGGACTTGACACCGGGGAGCTGTTTTTT	CASSSGLDTGELFF	-	-	TRBJ2-2	TRBV11-3
TGTGCCACCAGCAGAGGTAGCGGGAGGGGAAGCTCCTACAATGAGCAGTTCTTC	CATSRGSGRGSSYNEQFF	-	TRBD2	TRBJ2-1	TRBV15
TGTGCCAGTAGCAAGACTCCTTCCGGGGGGAGAGAGACCCAGTACTTC	CASSKTPSGGRETQYF	once	TRBD2	TRBJ2-5	TRBV19
TGCGCCAGCAGTGAGACCTTCACAGATACGCAGTATTTT	CASSETFTDTQYF	-	-	TRBJ2-3	TRBV10-1
TGTGCCAGCAGCTTCGAGGGGGCGACCGGAAACACCATATATTTT	CASSFEGATGNTIYF	-	TRBD1	TRBJ1-3	TRBV7-9
TGTGCCAGCAGCGCCGAGGCCCCATCGACCCAGTACTTC	CASSAEAPSTQYF	-	-	TRBJ2-5	TRBV9
TGTGCCAGCAGCAAAGACAGGGAGGGCGAGCAGTTCTTC	CASSKDREGEQFF	-	-	TRBJ2-1	TRBV7-3
TGTGCCAGCAGCTTCTGGGGTCAGGGAACCGGGGAGCTGTTTTTT	CASSFWGQGTGELFF	few	-	TRBJ2-2	TRBV7-3
TGTGCCAGCTCACCAGGGGGCGGAGGACAGCCCCAGCATTTT	CASSPGGGGQPQHF	once	-	TRBJ1-5	TRBV18
TGCAGTGCAGACAGTAACACTGAAGCTTTCTTT	CSADSNTEAFF	-	-	TRBJ1-1	TRBV20-1
TGTGCCAGCTCCGTTCCTGGAAACACTGAAGCTTTCTTT	CASSVPGNTEAFF	few	-	TRBJ1-1	TRBV18
TGTGCCAGCAGTGACGACCCACAGGTGACTGAAGCTTTCTTT	CASSDDPQVTEAFF	-	-	TRBJ1-1	TRBV6-1
TGTGCCAGTAGTATTAGAGGAGCAGATACGCAGTATTTT	CASSIRGADTQYF	-	-	TRBJ2-3	TRBV19
TGCGCCAGCAGTCTCGGGGTCAACACTGAAGCTTTCTTT	CASSLGVNTEAFF	-	-	TRBJ1-1	TRBV10-1
TGCGCCAGCAGTCCGGGACTAGCGGGAGGGCCAGCCACAGATACGCAGTATTTT	CASSPGLAGGPATDTQYF	-	TRBD2	TRBJ2-3	TRBV5-1
TGCGCCAGCAGACTAGCGGGGAGCTCCTACAATGAGCAGTTCTTC	CASRLAGSSYNEQFF	once	TRBD2	TRBJ2-1	TRBV10-2